These 19 T cell receptor beta chains came from one sample sequenced in a study of graft-versus-host responses after intestinal transplantation. Antigens for these TCRs are unknown. Sequencing used immunoSEQ multiplex PCR; TCRdb keeps in-frame clones, though not all of them. The sample carries fewer than 120,000 clones, about 94% recorded once. The source material was unstimulated CD8+ T cells sorted from spleen or lymph node cells, sampled before intestinal transplant. The receptors originated from a human donor who received an intestinal transplant.

This chain links TRBV5-4 with TRBJ2-1; the D is unclear. The V gene lost 0 bases and the J gene lost 5 bases, with 18 bases spanning the gap. The CDR3 consists of 17 residues. Germline values: CDR1 SGHNT, CDR2 YYREEE (reference sequence). CDR3 region: CASSLDWAAYRHNEQFF. In nucleotides, the CDR3 is TGTGCCAGCAGCTTGGACTGGGCGGCGTACCGGCACAATGAGCAGTTCTTC. Full variable domain (remainder filled in from reference TRBV5-4 and TRBJ2-1): ETGVTQSPTHLIKTRGQQVTLRCSSQSGHNTVSWYQQALGQGPQFIFQYYREEENGRGNFPPRFSGLQFPNYSSELNVNALELDDSALYLCASSLDWAAYRHNEQFFGPGTRLTVL.

This sequence joins TRBV12-1 and TRBJ2-7; TRBD1 is taken as the D call from the table, unchecked against the DNA. TRBV12-1 constitutes a pseudogene. CDR3 length equals 19 residues. CDR3 sequence (DNA): TGTGCCAGCAGCGCCTCCTCCGTGACAGTTGAGGCTTCTTCCTACGAGCAGTACTTC. It translates to CASSASSVTVEASSYEQYF.

This clone was recorded only once. The J gene is TRBJ2-1, the V gene TRBV30; the D is unclear. Germline values: CDR1 GTSNPN, CDR2 SVGIG (reference sequence). This CDR3 has 10 residues. The V end was cut by 1 base, the J end by 7 bases, with 2 bases between. CDR3 protein: CAWSGNEQFF. The CDR3 bases are TGTGCCTGGAGTGGAAATGAGCAGTTCTTC.

DNA for the CDR3: TGTGCCTGGAGTTCAGTGAACACCGGGGAGCTGTTTTTT. Translation gives CAWSSVNTGELFF. The chain is built from TRBV30 and TRBJ2-2; no definite D call. V lost 2 bases and J 1 base, leaving 5 bases between the germline ends. The CDR3 has 13 amino acids. The germline CDR1 and CDR2 sequences are GTSNPN and SVGIG (reference sequence). The full variable domain, with the rest looked up from reference TRBV30 and TRBJ2-2, is SQTIHQWPATLVQPVGSPLSLECTVEGTSNPNLYWYRQAAGRGLQLLFYSVGIGQISSEVPQNLSASRPQDRQFILSSKKLLLSDSGFYLCAWSSVNTGELFFGEGSRLTVL.

The rearrangement joins TRBV9 to TRBJ2-7; D gene ambiguous. The CDR3 covers 15 residues. The V and J ends lost 0 bases and 0 bases respectively, with 10 bases between them. Germline V gene sequence: CDR1 SGDLS, CDR2 YYNGEE. This CDR3 is CASSVDSMSSYEQYF. The CDR3, as DNA: TGTGCCAGCAGCGTAGATTCCATGAGCTCCTACGAGCAGTACTTC.

This clone was seen a handful of times. The genes are TRBV5-6 and TRBJ1-2; 7 bases agree with TRBD1. CDR1 and CDR2 from the germline V gene are SGHDT and YYEEEE. The CDR3 spans 17 residues. The junction had 12 bases not matched to a gene; V was cut back by 1 base and J by 3 bases. For the CDR3, the DNA is TGTGCCAGCAGCTTGTGGGTAGACAGGGACGGGGACTATGGCTACACCTTC. It is translated as CASSLWVDRDGDYGYTF.

V is TRBV9 and J is TRBJ1-5; perhaps TRBD1 as D (6 bases). Trimming pared 0 bases from V and 2 bases from J, leaving 9 bases between. Germline values: CDR1 SGDLS, CDR2 YYNGEE. The CDR3 runs 15 residues. The DNA for the CDR3 is TGTGCCAGCAGCGTAGGGGCAGGGGGCAATCAGCCCCAGCATTTT. This translates into CASSVGAGGNQPQHF. The variable domain in full, completed from reference TRBV9 and TRBJ1-5, reads DSGVTQTPKHLITATGQRVTLRCSPRSGDLSVYWYQQSLDQGLQFLIQYYNGEERAKGNILERFSAQQFPDLHSELNLSSLELGDSALYFCASSVGAGGNQPQHFGDGTRLSIL.

The chain joins TRBV6-4 to TRBJ1-1; D remains unclear. The germline V gene encodes CDR1 MRHNA and CDR2 SNTAGT. This CDR3 spans 13 amino acids. The V gene lost 2 bases and the J gene lost 3 bases, with 7 bases spanning the gap. The CDR3 region has the DNA TGTGCCAGCAGTGACAACAGCGACACTGAAGCTTTCTTT. This translates into CASSDNSDTEAFF.

The chain combines TRBV14 with TRBJ2-7, with D possibly matching TRBD1 (7 bases). Germline loops: CDR1 SGHDN, CDR2 FVKESK. The CDR3 has 16 amino acids. Trimming took off 0 bases at V and 3 bases at J, with 15 bases between the two ends. The CDR3 DNA is TGTGCCAGCAGCCAAGAAGGCGCAGGGGGGAACTACGAGCAGTACTTC. This gives the protein CASSQEGAGGNYEQYF.

This clone was picked up one time. The gene calls are TRBV27 and TRBJ2-7; D gene uncertain. Germline CDR1 is MNHEY and CDR2 is SMNVEV (reference sequence). The CDR3 is 14 amino acids. V lost 6 bases and J lost 0, with 12 bases in between. CDR3 nucleotides: TGTGCCAGCAGCCAGAGTTGGGGCTCCTACGAGCAGTACTTC. Protein product: CASSQSWGSYEQYF.

In this sample, this clone turned up once. The chain couples TRBV6-5 to TRBJ2-7; D remains ambiguous. Germline CDR1 MNHEY, CDR2 SVGAGI. Trimming pared 3 bases from V and 3 bases from J, leaving 12 bases between. CDR3 length: 14 amino acids. CDR3 sequence: CASSYNPGFYEQYF. The CDR3 nucleotides are TGTGCCAGCAGTTATAATCCGGGTTTCTACGAGCAGTACTTC.

V is TRBV19 and J is TRBJ2-7, with TRBD1 matching 9 bases. Germline V gene sequence: CDR1 LNHDA, CDR2 SQIVND (reference sequence). V lost 2 bases and J lost 6; bases outside the gene matches: 5. CDR3 length equals 14 residues. The CDR3 reads CASSIIGTGSEQYF. The CDR3 DNA is TGTGCCAGTAGTATAATTGGGACAGGGTCCGAGCAGTACTTC.

The chain uses TRBV7-9 and TRBJ1-1; D is perhaps TRBD1 (6 bases). Trimming shortened V by 4 bases and J by 4 bases, and 22 bases separated the two germline ends. Germline values: CDR1 SEHNR, CDR2 FQNEAQ (reference sequence). CDR3 size: 17 residues. The CDR3 loop is CASSSHNQGPRVTEAFF. CDR3 in DNA: TGTGCCAGCAGCTCACATAACCAGGGGCCGAGGGTCACTGAAGCTTTCTTT.

This chain joins TRBV12-5 and TRBJ2-7; no clear D gene. V lost 6 bases to trimming and J lost 3 bases, with 6 bases between them. Germline-derived CDR1 and CDR2 are LGHNT and FRNRAP. The CDR3 runs to 11 residues. The CDR3 DNA reads as TGTGCTAGTGGCGCGTACTACGAGCAGTACTTC. It specifies CASGAYYEQYF.

As DNA, the CDR3 is TGTGCCAGCAGCTTAGCGGGACGAAACACCGGGGAGCTGTTTTTT. It codes for CASSLAGRNTGELFF. This chain connects TRBV7-9 to TRBJ2-2, with D perhaps TRBD1 or TRBD2 (5 bases each). Germline V CDR1 and CDR2: SEHNR, FQNEAQ (reference sequence). The CDR3 extends over 15 amino acids. The ends were cut back, 0 bases at V and 2 bases at J, with 7 bases in the middle.

This sequence joins TRBV19 and TRBJ2-1; 10 bases are shared with TRBD2. V lost 10 bases to trimming and J lost 7 bases; unmatched junction nucleotides: 7. Germline V gene data show CDR1 as LNHDA and CDR2 as SQIVND (reference sequence). This CDR3 has 13 amino acids. The chain's CDR3 is CATTSGAINEQFF. CDR3 sequence (DNA): TGTGCCACAACTAGCGGGGCTATTAATGAGCAGTTCTTC.

This clone was observed once. The rearrangement uses TRBV7-6 and TRBJ2-1; the match to TRBD2 covers 14 bases. Germline CDR1 reads SGHVS; CDR2 reads FNYEAQ. V trimming: 5 bases; J trimming: 7 bases; junction bases outside the gene matches: 7. The CDR3 runs to 16 residues. CDR3 DNA sequence: TGTGCCAGCAGCACCCCCGGGACTAGCGGGAGTAATGAGCAGTTCTTC. This codes for CASSTPGTSGSNEQFF.

The chain uses TRBV7-2 and TRBJ1-5, with 7 bases fitting TRBD1. The CDR3 is 16 residues long. Germline V gene lookup returns CDR1 SGHTA and CDR2 FQGNSA. V lost 1 base to trimming and J lost 0 bases; unmatched junction nucleotides: 3. The CDR3 protein is CASSLGQGFSNQPQHF. For the CDR3, the DNA is TGTGCCAGCAGCTTAGGACAGGGTTTTAGCAATCAGCCCCAGCATTTT.

The V gene is TRBV5-6, the J gene TRBJ1-5; D possibly corresponds to TRBD1 (5 bases). Trimming pared 1 base from V and 4 bases from J, leaving 15 bases between. CDR1 SGHDT and CDR2 YYEEEE come from the germline V gene. This CDR3 comprises 16 residues. CDR3 nucleotides: TGTGCCAGCAGCTTGAGCCGGGACTGGGGAAATCAGCCCCAGCATTTT. Residues: CASSLSRDWGNQPQHF.